The 21 T cell receptor beta chains below come from one sample, sequenced in a study of T cell responses to AZD1222 COVID-19 vaccine. Sequencing was performed with immunoSEQ multiplex PCR; in TCRdb, only in-frame clones are kept and a portion is missing. The sample records tens of thousands of clones, around nine tenths being singletons. The sample here was peripheral blood, taken on day 0 of AZD1222 vaccination. These receptors were taken from an adult in good health.

This clone was seen only a few times. The V gene is TRBV7-2, the J gene TRBJ1-2, with D possibly TRBD1 on 6 matching bases. The CDR3 runs to 13 residues. Trimming pared 8 bases from V and 7 bases from J, leaving 17 bases between. CDR1 is SGHTA and CDR2 is FQGNSA in the germline V gene. The CDR3 DNA sequence: TGTGCCAGCGAAAAAGGGGGTCCTGGTGGCTACACCTTC. Its protein is CASEKGGPGGYTF.

The V call is TRBV19, the J call TRBJ1-1; tentative D call: TRBD1 (6 bases). V was pared by 6 bases and J by 5 bases, with 13 bases between. The CDR3 is 13 residues long. Germline CDR1 reads LNHDA; CDR2 reads SQIVND (reference sequence). In DNA form, the CDR3 reads TGTGCCAGTAGACCGACAGGCGGGACTGAAGCTTTCTTT. Protein product: CASRPTGGTEAFF.

The chain employs TRBV6-4 and TRBJ2-7; 9 bases fit TRBD2. The length of the CDR3 is 16 residues. Trimming at V came to 6 bases and at J to 2 bases, leaving 11 bases not matched to a gene. Germline CDR1 reads MRHNA; CDR2 reads SNTAGT. CDR3 sequence (DNA): TGTGCCAGCAGAGGGGGGGTCCTAGCGGGACCCTACGAGCAGTACTTC. Translation: CASRGGVLAGPYEQYF.

V usage is TRBV12-3 or TRBV12-4 and J usage is TRBJ1-5, with 9 nucleotides matching TRBD1. There are 13 residues in the CDR3. The trim removed 6 bases at V and 6 bases at J, leaving 3 bases unmatched. CDR3 sequence reads: CASSPTGGQPQHF. DNA for the CDR3: TGTGCCAGCAGCCCGACAGGGGGTCAGCCCCAGCATTTT.

V and J are TRBV7-9 and TRBJ1-4; 8 bases match TRBD1. The V segment lost 5 bases and the J segment 3 bases; nucleotides outside the gene matches: 5. The CDR3 length is 15 residues. Germline V lookup: CDR1 SEHNR, CDR2 FQNEAQ (reference sequence). Here the CDR3 reads CASSLRTGSNEKLFF. CDR3 nucleotide sequence: TGTGCCAGCAGCCTCCGGACAGGGTCTAATGAAAAACTGTTTTTT.

The chain couples TRBV28 to TRBJ2-7; 11 bases align to TRBD2. This CDR3 contains 14 residues. After removal of 6 bases from V and 2 bases from J, the junction contained 3 bases not matched to a gene. Germline CDR1 MDHEN, CDR2 SYDVKM. CDR3 protein: CASRGTSGTYEQYF. CDR3 coding DNA: TGTGCCAGCAGGGGGACTAGCGGAACCTACGAGCAGTACTTC.

This chain connects TRBV3-1 (or the pseudogene TRBV3-2) to TRBJ2-3, with 9 bases matching TRBD1. CDR1 and CDR2 (germline): LGHDT, YNNKEL (reference sequence). This CDR3 spans 15 amino acids. V gave up 10 bases and J gave up 1 base; unmatched junction bases: 9. CDR3 in amino acids: CATSRRTGGTDTQYF. CDR3 sequence (DNA): TGTGCCACCAGTCGGCGGACAGGGGGCACAGATACGCAGTATTTT.

CDR3: CASSATDSYEQYF. The CDR3 DNA sequence: TGTGCCAGCAGCGCGACAGATTCCTACGAGCAGTACTTC. The rearrangement uses TRBV7-9 and TRBJ2-7; TRBD1 might be the D (5 bases). The CDR3 sequence is 13 residues long. Germline loops: CDR1 SEHNR, CDR2 FQNEAQ (reference sequence). The V and J ends lost 5 bases and 1 base respectively, with 9 bases between them.

This rearrangement joins TRBV10-3 to TRBJ1-1; D possibly corresponds to TRBD1 (5 bases). Germline lookup yields CDR1 ENHRY and CDR2 SYGVKD. V gave up 1 base and J gave up 6 bases, with 15 bases separating them. This CDR3 has 15 residues. The CDR3 spells CAISEFAGIYSEAFF. Here the CDR3 DNA reads TGTGCCATCAGTGAGTTCGCAGGGATTTACTCTGAAGCTTTCTTT.

This clone was found once. The chain links TRBV2 to TRBJ1-3; tentative D call: TRBD1 (5 bases). V was cut by 5 bases and J by 0 bases, with 11 bases left in between. Germline V gene sequence: CDR1 SNHLY, CDR2 FYNNEI. The CDR3 length is 15 residues. The CDR3: CASSLGTLSGNTIYF. Here the CDR3 DNA reads TGTGCCAGCAGTCTTGGGACCCTCTCTGGAAACACCATATATTTT.

This clone appeared once. This chain connects TRBV3-1 (or the pseudogene TRBV3-2) to TRBJ2-1, with D possibly being TRBD1 or TRBD2 (6 bases each). V was shortened by 2 bases and J by 7 bases, with 18 bases between the two germline ends. The germline gives CDR1 LGHDT, CDR2 YNNKEL (reference sequence). This CDR3 spans 16 amino acids. The CDR3 reads CASSQQGSRLGNEQFF. The CDR3 region has the DNA TGTGCCAGCAGCCAACAGGGGTCGAGACTAGGGAATGAGCAGTTCTTC.

The genes are TRBV14 and TRBJ2-1; either TRBD1 or TRBD2 may fit D (5 bases each). V was trimmed by 4 bases and J by 5 bases, leaving 9 bases between them. The length of the CDR3 is 13 residues. Germline CDR1 reads SGHDN; CDR2 reads FVKESK. The CDR3 DNA reads as TGTGCCAGCAGCCTGGGACCAAACAATGAGCAGTTCTTC. It yields the protein CASSLGPNNEQFF.

The V and J genes are TRBV7-9 and TRBJ2-3, with 13 nucleotides matching TRBD2. CDR1 and CDR2 from the germline V gene are SEHNR and FQNEAQ (reference sequence). Trimming removed 7 bases from V and 1 base from J; junction bases left unmatched: 8. This CDR3 comprises 17 residues. The CDR3 here is CASNRGLAGVGTDTQYF. CDR3 bases: TGTGCCAGCAACCGTGGACTAGCGGGAGTTGGCACAGATACGCAGTATTTT.

This clone was detected only a few times. The CDR3 bases are TGTGCCAGCAGCAAAGGTCTAGGACAGCCGGTGAACACTGAAGCTTTCTTT. This gives the protein CASSKGLGQPVNTEAFF. The rearrangement joins TRBV21-1 to TRBJ1-1; TRBD1 reflects the table's D call only, with no check against the DNA. TRBV21-1 is designated a pseudogene. CDR3 length: 17 residues.

This clone came up once. The rearrangement links TRBV2 to TRBJ2-1, with 15 nucleotides matching TRBD2. Germline V CDR1 and CDR2: SNHLY, FYNNEI. This CDR3 has 17 residues. Trimming at V came to 1 base and at J to 7 bases, leaving 5 bases not matched to a gene. In DNA, the CDR3 is TGTGCCAGCAGTGAAGATGGGACTAGCGGGAGGTCAAATGAGCAGTTCTTC. Protein product: CASSEDGTSGRSNEQFF.

The V call is TRBV18, the J call TRBJ1-2, with D possibly matching TRBD1 (5 bases). CDR3 size: 15 residues. Per the germline V gene, CDR1 is KGHSH and CDR2 is LQKENI. V was pared by 6 bases and J by 2 bases, with 16 bases between. Here the CDR3 DNA reads TGTGCCAGCTCTCTGCGGATCCAGGGCAACTATGGCTACACCTTC. Translating gives CASSLRIQGNYGYTF.

V and J are TRBV5-4 and TRBJ1-3, with D uncertain. The CDR3 length is 16 residues. The germline V and J ends were trimmed by 0 bases and 1 base, with 11 bases remaining between them. Germline V gene lookup returns CDR1 SGHNT and CDR2 YYREEE (reference sequence). This chain's CDR3 is CASSLGKGTSGNTIYF. The CDR3 nucleotides read TGTGCCAGCAGCTTGGGGAAGGGCACGTCTGGAAACACCATATATTTT. Combining the CDR3 with reference TRBV5-4 and TRBJ1-3 gives the whole variable domain ETGVTQSPTHLIKTRGQQVTLRCSSQSGHNTVSWYQQALGQGPQFIFQYYREEENGRGNFPPRFSGLQFPNYSSELNVNALELDDSALYLCASSLGKGTSGNTIYFGEGSWLTVV.

The J gene is TRBJ2-5, the V gene TRBV7-9; no clear D gene. CDR1 and CDR2 (germline): SEHNR, FQNEAQ (reference sequence). The CDR3 sequence is 14 residues long. The V end lost 2 bases, the J end lost 1 base, and 8 bases lay between the germline ends. The CDR3 bases are TGTGCCAGCAGCTTAACTACAGCCCAAGAGACCCAGTACTTC. Amino acids: CASSLTTAQETQYF.

This clone was seen more than once but under ten times. The chain uses TRBV18 and TRBJ2-5; 12 positions agree with TRBD2. The J segment lost 1 base and the V segment lost 6 bases, leaving 9 bases of the junction unmatched. Germline V gene sequence: CDR1 KGHSH, CDR2 LQKENI. This CDR3 is built from 17 residues. As DNA, the CDR3 is TGTGCCAGCTCCCCCGGGACTAGCGGGTACCCCCAAGAGACCCAGTACTTC. Translated: CASSPGTSGYPQETQYF.

The chain joins TRBV30 to TRBJ2-2; D may be TRBD2 (5 bases). Germline-derived CDR1 and CDR2 are GTSNPN and SVGIG (reference sequence). V lost 0 bases and J lost 6, with 11 bases in between. The CDR3 length is 14 residues. CDR3 in amino acids: CAWSVGLAPGELFF. The CDR3 bases are TGTGCCTGGAGTGTGGGTCTAGCACCCGGGGAGCTGTTTTTT.

This CDR3 is CASSFTGSRSYNSPLHF. The CDR3 region has the DNA TGTGCCAGCAGCTTTACCGGGTCCCGCTCCTATAATTCACCCCTCCACTTT. The chain is built from TRBV7-9 and TRBJ1-6; D unresolved. The CDR3 spans 17 residues. Looked up from germline, CDR1 is SEHNR and CDR2 is FQNEAQ (reference sequence). Trimming took off 3 bases at V and 0 bases at J, with 12 bases between the two ends. Based on the CDR3 plus reference TRBV7-9 and TRBJ1-6, the full variable domain is DTGVSQNPRHKITKRGQNVTFRCDPISEHNRLYWYRQTLGQGPEFLTYFQNEAQLEKSRLLSDRFSAERPKGSFSTLEIQRTEQGDSAMYLCASSFTGSRSYNSPLHFGNGTRLTVT.